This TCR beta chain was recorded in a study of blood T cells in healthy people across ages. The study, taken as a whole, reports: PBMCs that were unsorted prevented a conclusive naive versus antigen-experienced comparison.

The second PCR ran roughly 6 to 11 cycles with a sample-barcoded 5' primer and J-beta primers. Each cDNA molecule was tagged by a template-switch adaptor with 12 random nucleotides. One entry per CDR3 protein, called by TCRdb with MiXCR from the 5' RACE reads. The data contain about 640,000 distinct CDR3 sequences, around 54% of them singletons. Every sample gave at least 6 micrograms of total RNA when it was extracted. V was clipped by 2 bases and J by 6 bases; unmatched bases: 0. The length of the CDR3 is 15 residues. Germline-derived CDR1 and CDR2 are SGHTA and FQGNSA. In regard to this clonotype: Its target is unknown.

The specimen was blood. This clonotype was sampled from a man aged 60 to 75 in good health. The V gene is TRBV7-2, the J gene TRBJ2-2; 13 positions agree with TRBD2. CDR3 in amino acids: CASSLTSGGAGELFF. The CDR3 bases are TGTGCCAGCAGCTTAACTAGCGGGGGGGCCGGGGAGCTGTTTTTT. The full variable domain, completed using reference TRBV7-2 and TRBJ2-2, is GAGVSQSPSNKVTEKGKDVELRCDPISGHTALYWYRQSLGQGLEFLIYFQGNSAPDKSGLPSDRFSAERTGGSVSTLTIQRTQQEDSAVYLCASSLTSGGAGELFFGEGSRLTVL.